Each of the 18 T cell receptor beta chains below was sequenced from the same sample in a study of T-cell reconstitution after alpha-beta-depleted transplantation in children (dated by TCRdb to the mid-2010s). The intended sense of this specimen's treatment or condition label: allogeneic hematopoietic cell transplantation with graft depleted of TCRalphabeta T cells and CD19 B cells. Receptor libraries were prepared by PCR. TCRdb records Illumina HiSeq 2500 as the sequencer. TCR libraries were prepared with molecular barcoding, using unique molecular identifiers to normalize TCRbeta repertoire quantification. TCRdb applied fastp at Q25 and MiXCR to the public reads, then kept only in-frame beta chains. Every entry covers one CDR3 protein and lists the most common genes and DNA from its rows. This sample holds about 830,000 distinct CDR3 sequences; roughly 15% were observed only once. Of the sample, roughly 4.8% is held by the ten largest clones.

The source material was PBMCs, mostly from graft donor cells, sampled 360 days after TCRalphabeta/CD19-depleted stem cell transplant. Receptor source: a male patient aged 5 to 17 who had a stem cell transplant for acute lymphoblastic leukemia, so the T cells may come from the graft donor.

This clonotype has just a few counts. This chain links TRBV4-2 with TRBJ2-7; the D gene is possibly TRBD2 (6 bases). The CDR3 has 15 amino acids. Germline V CDR1 and CDR2: LGHNA, YNFKEQ. The V end was cut by 0 bases, the J end by 3 bases, with 12 bases between. CDR3 DNA: TGTGCCAGCAGCCAAGAGGGTGGAGGGAGCTACGAGCAGTACTTC. Residues: CASSQEGGGSYEQYF.

The genes are TRBV2 and TRBJ1-5; 7 bases are shared with TRBD1. V was pared by 8 bases and J by 6 bases, with 7 bases of the junction left unmatched. This CDR3 is built from 13 residues. The V gene's germline CDR1 is SNHLY and CDR2 FYNNEI. The CDR3 DNA follows: TGTGCCAGCGCCGACAGGGTTCGTCAGCCCCAGCATTTT. This codes for CASADRVRQPQHF.

This chain uses TRBV11-2 with TRBJ2-7, with TRBD2 matching over 10 bases. Germline-derived CDR1 and CDR2 are SGHAT and FQNNGV. CDR3 length: 16 amino acids. V trimming: 1 base; J trimming: 3 bases; junction bases outside the gene matches: 6. The CDR3 protein is CASSLGKSGRVYEQYF. Here the CDR3 DNA reads TGTGCCAGCAGCTTAGGGAAAAGCGGGAGGGTCTACGAGCAGTACTTC.

The CDR3, as DNA: TGTGCCAGCAGTTATGTCTCCGGGACAGGGCCCTACGAGCAGTACTTC. Translation: CASSYVSGTGPYEQYF. V is TRBV27 and J is TRBJ2-7; 9 bases are shared with TRBD1. Germline CDR1 is MNHEY and CDR2 is SMNVEV (reference sequence). The CDR3 runs to 16 residues. V shed 4 bases and J 2 bases; nucleotides not matched to a gene: 9.

In this sample, this clonotype turned up a few times. The germline gene is not matched at one end of the junction; a read error may be the cause. This chain uses TRBV27 with TRBJ2-7; 12 bases align to TRBD2. This CDR3 contains 15 residues. From germline, CDR1 is MNHEY and CDR2 SMNVEV (reference sequence). The CDR3 DNA sequence: TGTGCCAGCAGTTTTCTAGCGGGAGGGCCGGAGGTACAGGACTTC. Amino acid sequence: CASSFLAGGPEVQDF.

On this clonotype itself: Relative to the germline gene, one junction end is altered; a read error may explain this. The chain employs TRBV5-6 and TRBJ2-1; 14 bases line up with TRBD2. CDR1 and CDR2 from the germline V gene are SGHDT and YYEEEE. The CDR3 has 15 residues. The DNA of the CDR3 is TGTGCCAGCAGCTTGCAGACTAGCGGGAGGGCCCAACGGAGGTTC. It codes for CASSLQTSGRAQRRF.

Many counts were recorded for this clonotype. This chain joins TRBV5-1 and TRBJ2-7; 8 positions agree with TRBD1. V lost 3 bases and J lost 7; bases outside the gene matches: 9. This CDR3 has 14 residues. CDR1 is SGHRS, CDR2 YFSETQ, per germline. CDR3 nucleotide sequence: TGCGCCAGCAGCTCCGAGACAGGGGCTGGAGAGCAGTACTTC. It is translated as CASSSETGAGEQYF.

The rearrangement uses TRBV11-2 and TRBJ2-4; 9 bases line up with TRBD1. CDR1 and CDR2 (germline): SGHAT, FQNNGV. J was trimmed by 7 bases and V by 4 bases; bases with no gene match: 8. This CDR3 is 15 amino acids long. The CDR3, as DNA: TGTGCCAGCAGCTCGATTTCCGGGACAGGGAACATTCAGTACTTC. The encoded protein is CASSSISGTGNIQYF.

There are a few counts of this clonotype. V gene TRBV29-1 combines with J gene TRBJ2-5, with a weak D call TRBD1 (6 bases). Germline-derived CDR1 and CDR2 are SQVTM and ANQGSEA. Trimming left V 1 base short and J 7 bases short, with 13 bases between. This CDR3 has 13 residues. The CDR3 DNA follows: TGCAGCGTTGAAGGGACAGTTCGAGGGACCCAGTACTTC. The encoded protein is CSVEGTVRGTQYF.

This clonotype has a handful of counts. The chain carries TRBV12-3 or TRBV12-4 and TRBJ1-1; D is unresolved. The ends were cut back, 5 bases at V and 1 base at J, with 14 bases in the middle. The CDR3 runs 15 residues. CDR3 protein: CASSLLPGSNTEAFF. CDR3 DNA sequence: TGTGCCAGCAGTCTCCTGCCGGGATCGAACACTGAAGCTTTCTTT.

J is TRBJ1-1 and V is TRBV9; no clear D gene. The CDR3 has 15 residues. Trimming took 0 bases from V and 3 from J, leaving 12 bases between them. Germline lookup yields CDR1 SGDLS and CDR2 YYNGEE. For the CDR3, the DNA is TGTGCCAGCAGCGTAGGAGAAGGGTTACACACTGAAGCTTTCTTT. Amino acids: CASSVGEGLHTEAFF.

Only a few counts were recorded for this clonotype. The chain carries TRBV4-1 and TRBJ1-2; the D gene is possibly TRBD1 (6 bases). The germline CDR1 and CDR2 sequences are MGHRA and YSYEKL. The V end was cut by 1 base, the J end by 5 bases, with 17 bases between. The CDR3 is 16 residues long. CDR3 sequence reads: CASSQGGQGHLYGYTF. CDR3 sequence (DNA): TGCGCCAGCAGCCAAGGGGGCCAGGGACACCTTTATGGCTACACCTTC.

This clonotype has more than one count but fewer than ten. This chain connects TRBV5-1 to TRBJ2-3; 8 bases line up with TRBD2. There are 17 residues in the CDR3. Germline V gives CDR1 SGHRS, CDR2 YFSETQ. The J segment lost 4 bases and the V segment lost 0 bases, leaving 10 bases of the junction unmatched. The DNA of the CDR3 is TGCGCCAGCAGCTTGGAGGCTAGCGGGTCCCTTGCAGATACGCAGTATTTT. Its translation is CASSLEASGSLADTQYF. The entire variable domain, with the rest obtained from reference TRBV5-1 and TRBJ2-3, is as follows: KAGVTQTPRYLIKTRGQQVTLSCSPISGHRSVSWYQQTPGQGLQFLFEYFSETQRNKGNFPGRFSGRQFSNSRSEMNVSTLELGDSALYLCASSLEASGSLADTQYFGPGTRLTVL.

This clonotype was seen a handful of times. The J gene is TRBJ2-2, the V gene TRBV11-2, with 9 bases that match TRBD1. Trimming at V came to 7 bases and at J to 2 bases, leaving 11 bases not matched to a gene. Germline V lookup: CDR1 SGHAT, CDR2 FQNNGV. This CDR3 is 17 amino acids long. CDR3 sequence (DNA): TGTGCCAGCACAGGCGGGGACAGGGCCTTAAACACCGGGGAGCTGTTTTTT. This encodes CASTGGDRALNTGELFF. Supplemented by reference TRBV11-2 and TRBJ2-2, the full variable domain reads EAGVAQSPRYKIIEKRQSVAFWCNPISGHATLYWYQQILGQGPKLLIQFQNNGVVDDSQLPKDRFSAERLKGVDSTLKIQPAKLEDSAVYLCASTGGDRALNTGELFFGEGSRLTVL.

This clonotype was found a few times. This sequence joins TRBV11-2 and TRBJ2-2; the D gene is possibly TRBD1 (5 bases). Germline V CDR1 and CDR2: SGHAT, FQNNGV. Trimming pared 0 bases from V and 4 bases from J, leaving 12 bases between. CDR3 length: 16 amino acids. CDR3 nucleotides: TGTGCCAGCAGCTTAGATCCAGGGCCTTTCACCGGGGAGCTGTTTTTT. Translation gives CASSLDPGPFTGELFF.

V usage is TRBV6-5 and J usage is TRBJ2-7; 7 nucleotides line up with TRBD2. Germline V lookup: CDR1 MNHEY, CDR2 SVGAGI. This CDR3 comprises 19 residues. After removal of 1 base from V and 4 bases from J, the junction contained 19 bases not matched to a gene. In DNA form, the CDR3 reads TGTGCCAGCAGTTACTTCAGTAGCGGGCCCGGGCAAAGTAGATACGAGCAGTACTTC. Translated: CASSYFSSGPGQSRYEQYF.

In this sample, this clonotype turned up a few times. For the CDR3, the DNA is TGTGCCAGCCGAAATTTAAGGTCTGAGCAGTTCTTC. Protein product: CASRNLRSEQFF. V gene TRBV27 combines with J gene TRBJ2-1, with no clear D. The germline CDR1 and CDR2 sequences are MNHEY and SMNVEV (reference sequence). Trimming left V 8 bases short and J 9 bases short, with 14 bases between. There are 12 residues in the CDR3.

This clonotype was seen many times. The gene calls are TRBV25-1 and TRBJ2-3; D is perhaps TRBD1 (6 bases). CDR1 and CDR2 (germline): MGHDK, SYGVNS. The CDR3 covers 15 residues. Trimming cost V 1 base and J 1 base, with 9 bases left between them. The CDR3, as DNA: TGTGCCAGCAGTGAATTGGACAGACGCACAGATACGCAGTATTTT. Protein product: CASSELDRRTDTQYF.